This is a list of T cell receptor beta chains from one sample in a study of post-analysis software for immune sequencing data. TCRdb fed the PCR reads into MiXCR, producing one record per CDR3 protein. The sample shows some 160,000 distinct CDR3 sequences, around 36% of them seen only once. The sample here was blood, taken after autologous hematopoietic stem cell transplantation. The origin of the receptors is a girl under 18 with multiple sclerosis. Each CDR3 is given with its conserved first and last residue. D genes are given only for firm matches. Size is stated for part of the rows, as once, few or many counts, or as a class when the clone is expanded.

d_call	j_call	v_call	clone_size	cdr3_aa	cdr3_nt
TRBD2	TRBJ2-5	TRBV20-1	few	CSARLLAGGPGTQYF	TGCAGTGCTAGACTCCTAGCGGGAGGCCCGGGGACCCAGTACTTC
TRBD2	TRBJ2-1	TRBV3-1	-	CASSHLGLAGGRSSYNEQFF	TGTGCCAGCAGCCACCTTGGACTAGCGGGAGGCCGGAGCTCCTACAATGAGCAGTTCTTC
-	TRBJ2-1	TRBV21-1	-	CASSGKYNEQFF	TGTGCCAGCAGCGGGAAGTACAATGAGCAGTTCTTC
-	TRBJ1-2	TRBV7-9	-	CASSLGSTNYGYTF	TGTGCCAGCAGCTTAGGTTCGACTAACTATGGCTACACCTTC
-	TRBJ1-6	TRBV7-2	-	CASSPGGGNSPLHF	TGTGCCAGCAGCCCCGGAGGGGGAAATTCACCCCTCCACTTT
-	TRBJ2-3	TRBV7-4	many	CASSFGISTDTQYF	TGTGCCAGCAGCTTCGGCATAAGCACAGATACGCAGTATTTT
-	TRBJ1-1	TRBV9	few	CASSVVPGDTEAFF	TGTGCCAGCAGCGTAGTGCCTGGGGACACTGAAGCTTTCTTT
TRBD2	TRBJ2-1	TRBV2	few	CASSVPTLAGDPNEQFF	TGTGCCAGCAGTGTACCTACACTAGCGGGAGACCCTAATGAGCAGTTCTTC
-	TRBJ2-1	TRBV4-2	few	CASSQGPKGPGERDEQFF	TGTGCCAGCAGCCAAGGACCCAAAGGTCCGGGGGAGCGTGATGAGCAGTTCTTC
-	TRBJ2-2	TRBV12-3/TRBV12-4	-	CASRAHRTGELFF	TGTGCCAGCAGGGCCCATAGGACCGGGGAGCTGTTTTTT
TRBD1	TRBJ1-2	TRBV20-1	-	CSAIQGDYGYTF	TGCAGTGCAATACAGGGGGACTATGGCTACACCTTC
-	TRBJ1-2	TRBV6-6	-	CASSYPPGGLGDGYTF	TGTGCCAGCAGTTACCCTCCGGGGGGGTTAGGCGATGGCTACACCTTC
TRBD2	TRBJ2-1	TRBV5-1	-	CASRRSGRSWDEQFF	TGCGCCAGCAGACGCAGCGGGAGAAGTTGGGATGAGCAGTTCTTC
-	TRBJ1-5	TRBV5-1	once	CASSLGDGAHQPQHF	TGCGCCAGCAGCTTGGGGGACGGGGCCCATCAGCCCCAGCATTTT